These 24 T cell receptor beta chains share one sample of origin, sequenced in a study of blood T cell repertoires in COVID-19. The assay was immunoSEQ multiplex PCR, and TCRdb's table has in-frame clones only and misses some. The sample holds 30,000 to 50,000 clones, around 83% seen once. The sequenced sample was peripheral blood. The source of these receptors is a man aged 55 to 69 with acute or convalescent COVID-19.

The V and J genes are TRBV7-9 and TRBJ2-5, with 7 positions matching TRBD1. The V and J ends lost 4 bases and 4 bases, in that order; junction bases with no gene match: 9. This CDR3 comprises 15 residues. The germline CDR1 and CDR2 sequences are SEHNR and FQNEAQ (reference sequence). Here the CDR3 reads CASSSTGVVRETQYF. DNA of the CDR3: TGTGCCAGCAGCTCAACAGGGGTAGTCCGAGAGACCCAGTACTTC.

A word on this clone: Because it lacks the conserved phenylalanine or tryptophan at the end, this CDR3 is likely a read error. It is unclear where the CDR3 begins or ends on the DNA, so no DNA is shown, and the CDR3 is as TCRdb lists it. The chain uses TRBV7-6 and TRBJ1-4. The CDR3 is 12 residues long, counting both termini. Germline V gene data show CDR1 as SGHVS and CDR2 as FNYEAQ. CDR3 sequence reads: CASSLVFQTLFG.

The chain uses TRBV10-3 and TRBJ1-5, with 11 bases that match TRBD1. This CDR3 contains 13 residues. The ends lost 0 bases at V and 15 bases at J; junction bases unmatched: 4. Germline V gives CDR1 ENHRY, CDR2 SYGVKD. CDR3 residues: CAISESGQGAGHF. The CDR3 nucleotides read TGTGCCATCAGTGAGTCCGGACAGGGGGCCGGGCATTTT.

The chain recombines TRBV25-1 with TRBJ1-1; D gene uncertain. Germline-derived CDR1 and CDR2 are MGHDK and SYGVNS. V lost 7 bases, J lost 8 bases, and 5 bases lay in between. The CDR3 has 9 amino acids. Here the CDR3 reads CASNIEAFF. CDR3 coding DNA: TGTGCCAGCAATATAGAAGCTTTCTTT.

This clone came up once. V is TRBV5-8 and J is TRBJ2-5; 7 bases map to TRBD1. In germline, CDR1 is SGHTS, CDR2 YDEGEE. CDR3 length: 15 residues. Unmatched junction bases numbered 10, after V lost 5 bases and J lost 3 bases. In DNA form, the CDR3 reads TGTGCCAGCAGGGAAGAGCCGGGACAGAAAGAGACCCAGTACTTC. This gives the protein CASREEPGQKETQYF. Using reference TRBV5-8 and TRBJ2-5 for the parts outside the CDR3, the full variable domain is EAGVTQSPTHLIKTRGQQATLRCSPISGHTSVYWYQQALGLGLQFLLWYDEGEERNRGNFPPRFSGRQFPNYSSELNVNALELEDSALYLCASREEPGQKETQYFGPGTRLLVL.

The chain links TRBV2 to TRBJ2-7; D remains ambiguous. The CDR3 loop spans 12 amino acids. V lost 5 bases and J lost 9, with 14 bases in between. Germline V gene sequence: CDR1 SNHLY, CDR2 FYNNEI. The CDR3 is CASSPDSFGQYF. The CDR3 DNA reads TGTGCCAGCAGTCCCGACTCCTTCGGGCAGTACTTC.

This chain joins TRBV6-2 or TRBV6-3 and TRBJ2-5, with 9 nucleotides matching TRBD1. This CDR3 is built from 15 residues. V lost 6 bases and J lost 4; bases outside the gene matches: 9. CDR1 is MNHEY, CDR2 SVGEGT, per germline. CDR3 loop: CASSTRDRVGETQYF. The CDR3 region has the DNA TGTGCCAGCAGCACCCGGGACAGGGTAGGAGAGACCCAGTACTTC.

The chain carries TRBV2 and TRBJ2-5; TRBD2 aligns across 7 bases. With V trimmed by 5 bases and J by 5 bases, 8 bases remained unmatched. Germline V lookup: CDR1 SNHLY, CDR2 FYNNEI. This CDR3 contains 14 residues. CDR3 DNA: TGTGCCAGCAGTTCACTAGCGTCGGGGGAGACCCAGTACTTC. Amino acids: CASSSLASGETQYF.

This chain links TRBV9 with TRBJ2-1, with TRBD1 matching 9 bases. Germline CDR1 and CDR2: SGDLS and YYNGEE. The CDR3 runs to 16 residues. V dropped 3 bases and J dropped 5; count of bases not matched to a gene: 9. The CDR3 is CASSAPRDRVNNEQFF. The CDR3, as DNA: TGTGCCAGCAGCGCCCCCCGGGACAGGGTGAACAATGAGCAGTTCTTC. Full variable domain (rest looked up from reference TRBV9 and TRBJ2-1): DSGVTQTPKHLITATGQRVTLRCSPRSGDLSVYWYQQSLDQGLQFLIQYYNGEERAKGNILERFSAQQFPDLHSELNLSSLELGDSALYFCASSAPRDRVNNEQFFGPGTRLTVL.

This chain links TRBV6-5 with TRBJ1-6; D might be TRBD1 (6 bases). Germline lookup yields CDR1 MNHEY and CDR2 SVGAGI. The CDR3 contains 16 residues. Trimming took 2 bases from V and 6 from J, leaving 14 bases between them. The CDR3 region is CASSYGATGSNSPLHF. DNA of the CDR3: TGTGCCAGCAGTTACGGGGCCACAGGGAGTAATTCACCCCTCCACTTT.

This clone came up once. This chain's CDR3 is CASSQVLAGGPADTQYF. The CDR3, as DNA: TGCGCCAGCAGCCAAGTGCTAGCGGGGGGGCCTGCAGATACGCAGTATTTT. The chain is built from TRBV4-1 and TRBJ2-3, with 12 bases identical to TRBD2. CDR1 and CDR2 (germline): MGHRA, YSYEKL. CDR3 length equals 17 residues. V lost 1 base and J lost 4; bases outside the gene matches: 6.

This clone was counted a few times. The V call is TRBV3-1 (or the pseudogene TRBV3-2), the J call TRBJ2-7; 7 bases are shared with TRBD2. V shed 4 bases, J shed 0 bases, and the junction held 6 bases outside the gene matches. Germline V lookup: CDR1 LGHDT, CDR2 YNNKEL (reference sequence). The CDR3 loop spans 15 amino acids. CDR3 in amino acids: CASSPQGGNSYEQYF. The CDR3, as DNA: TGTGCCAGCAGCCCCCAGGGAGGGAACTCCTACGAGCAGTACTTC.

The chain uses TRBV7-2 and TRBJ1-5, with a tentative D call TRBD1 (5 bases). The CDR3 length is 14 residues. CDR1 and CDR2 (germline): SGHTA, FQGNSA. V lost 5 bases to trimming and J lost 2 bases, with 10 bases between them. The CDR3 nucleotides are TGTGCCAGCAGCCCACGGGGGGGCAATCAGCCCCAGCATTTT. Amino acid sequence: CASSPRGGNQPQHF.

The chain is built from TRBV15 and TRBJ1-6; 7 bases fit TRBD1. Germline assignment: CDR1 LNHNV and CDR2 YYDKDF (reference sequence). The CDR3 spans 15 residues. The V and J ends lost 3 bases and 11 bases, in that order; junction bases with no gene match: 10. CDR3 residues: CATSSSDRRGPPLHF. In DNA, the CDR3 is TGTGCCACCAGCAGTTCGGACAGGCGCGGTCCACCCCTCCACTTT.

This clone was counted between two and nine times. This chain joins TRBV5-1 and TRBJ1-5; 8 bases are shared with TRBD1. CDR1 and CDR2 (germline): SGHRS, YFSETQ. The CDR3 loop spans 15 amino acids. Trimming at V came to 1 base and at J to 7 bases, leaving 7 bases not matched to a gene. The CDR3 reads CASSLSSGGGQPQHF. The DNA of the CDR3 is TGCGCCAGCAGCTTGAGTTCAGGGGGCGGGCAGCCCCAGCATTTT.

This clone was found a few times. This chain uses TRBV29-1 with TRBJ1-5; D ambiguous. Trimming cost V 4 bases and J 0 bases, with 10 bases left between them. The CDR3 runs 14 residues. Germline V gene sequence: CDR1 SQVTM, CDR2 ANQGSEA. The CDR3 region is CSVGGGYSNQPQHF. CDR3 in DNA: TGCAGCGTTGGGGGAGGGTATAGCAATCAGCCCCAGCATTTT.

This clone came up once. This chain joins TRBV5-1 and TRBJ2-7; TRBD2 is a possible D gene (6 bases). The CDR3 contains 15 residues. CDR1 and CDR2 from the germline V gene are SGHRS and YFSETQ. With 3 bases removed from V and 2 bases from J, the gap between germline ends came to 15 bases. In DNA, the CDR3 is TGCGCCAGCAGCTCGTCTTCTAGCGCTCCCTACGAGCAGTACTTC. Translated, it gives CASSSSSSAPYEQYF.

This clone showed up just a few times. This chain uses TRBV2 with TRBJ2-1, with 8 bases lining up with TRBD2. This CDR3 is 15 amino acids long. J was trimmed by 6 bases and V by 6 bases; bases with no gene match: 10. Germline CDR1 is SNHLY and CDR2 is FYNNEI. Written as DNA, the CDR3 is TGTGCCAGCAGGGGTGACGGGGGGGCTGGCAATGAGCAGTTCTTC. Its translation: CASRGDGGAGNEQFF.

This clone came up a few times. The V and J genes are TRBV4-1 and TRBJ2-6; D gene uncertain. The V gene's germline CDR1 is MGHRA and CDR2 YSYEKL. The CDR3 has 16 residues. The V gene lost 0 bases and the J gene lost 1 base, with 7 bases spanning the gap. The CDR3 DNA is TGCGCCAGCAGCCAAGATCGGTCTTCTGGGGCCAACGTCCTGACTTTC. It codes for CASSQDRSSGANVLTF.

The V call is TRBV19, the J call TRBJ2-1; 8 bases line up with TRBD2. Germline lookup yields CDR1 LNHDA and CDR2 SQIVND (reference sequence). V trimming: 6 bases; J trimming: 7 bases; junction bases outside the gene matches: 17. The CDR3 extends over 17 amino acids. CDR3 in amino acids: CASSPLGRGGISNEQFF. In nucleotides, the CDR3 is TGTGCCAGTAGCCCCTTAGGTCGGGGGGGCATTAGTAATGAGCAGTTCTTC.

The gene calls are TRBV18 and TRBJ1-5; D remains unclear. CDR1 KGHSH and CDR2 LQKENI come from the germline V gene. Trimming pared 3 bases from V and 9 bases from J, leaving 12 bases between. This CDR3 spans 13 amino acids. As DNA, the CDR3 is TGTGCCAGCTCACCGGGCGGGGAGAGGCCCCAGCATTTT. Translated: CASSPGGERPQHF.

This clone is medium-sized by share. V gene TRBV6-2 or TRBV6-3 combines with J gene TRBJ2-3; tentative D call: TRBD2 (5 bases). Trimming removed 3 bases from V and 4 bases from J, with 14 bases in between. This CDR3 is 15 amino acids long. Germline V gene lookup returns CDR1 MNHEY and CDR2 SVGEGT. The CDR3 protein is CASSYAADFPDTQYF. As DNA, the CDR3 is TGTGCCAGCAGTTATGCCGCGGACTTCCCAGATACGCAGTATTTT.

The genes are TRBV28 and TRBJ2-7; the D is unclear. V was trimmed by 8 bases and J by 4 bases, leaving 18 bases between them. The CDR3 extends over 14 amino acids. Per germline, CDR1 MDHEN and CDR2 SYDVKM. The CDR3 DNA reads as TGTGCCAGCGCCCACCCCCCTGGAGCTTACGAGCAGTACTTC. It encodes CASAHPPGAYEQYF.

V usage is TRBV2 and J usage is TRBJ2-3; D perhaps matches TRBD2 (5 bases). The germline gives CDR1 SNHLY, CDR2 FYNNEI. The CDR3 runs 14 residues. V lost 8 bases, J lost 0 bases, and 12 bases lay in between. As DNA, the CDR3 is TGTGCCAGCGGGAGAACAACTAGCACAGATACGCAGTATTTT. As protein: CASGRTTSTDTQYF.